This TCR beta chain derives from a study of blood T cell repertoires in COVID-19. This CDR3 comprises 14 residues. Trimming removed 5 bases from V and 7 bases from J, with 15 bases in between. Germline-derived CDR1 and CDR2 are SGHTA and FQGNSA. Per the original data handling: Amplified reference gene primers provided the basis for estimating nucleated cell counts. The table came from immunoSEQ multiplex PCR; TCRdb's copy has only in-frame clones and leaves some out. The V and J calls and the clone size are those of that table, but D and trimming were determined from the DNA. The sample lists roughly 110,000 clones, about two thirds occurring once.

Sequencing input: peripheral blood. The chain links TRBV7-2 to TRBJ2-1; a weak D match, TRBD2 (5 bases). The TCR was taken from a human donor with acute or convalescent COVID-19. The donor label of this sample is uncertain. This chain's CDR3 is CASSHARPGNEQFF. The CDR3 nucleotides are TGTGCCAGCAGCCACGCCAGGCCGGGGAATGAGCAGTTCTTC.